Here is one T cell receptor (beta chain) with its context. With 4 bases removed from V and 10 bases from J, the gap between germline ends came to 11 bases. Germline assignment: CDR1 SGHNT and CDR2 YYREEE (reference sequence). The CDR3 has 11 residues. The PCR employed 60 Vbeta primers together with 13 Jbeta primers. Sequencing was performed with immunoSEQ multiplex PCR; in TCRdb, only in-frame clones are kept and a portion is missing. Of some 100,000 clones detected, more than 65% appear once; the ten largest clones hold roughly 1.1%. This record comes from a study of cytomegalovirus exposure and HLA in healthy donors.

The source material was PBMCs. The receptor was derived from a girl aged 2-10 years in good health and CMV-seropositive. The rearrangement uses TRBV5-4 and TRBJ1-2; D is unclear. CDR3 region: CASSIQNHYTF. In nucleotides, the CDR3 is TGTGCCAGCAGCATACAGAACCACTACACCTTC.